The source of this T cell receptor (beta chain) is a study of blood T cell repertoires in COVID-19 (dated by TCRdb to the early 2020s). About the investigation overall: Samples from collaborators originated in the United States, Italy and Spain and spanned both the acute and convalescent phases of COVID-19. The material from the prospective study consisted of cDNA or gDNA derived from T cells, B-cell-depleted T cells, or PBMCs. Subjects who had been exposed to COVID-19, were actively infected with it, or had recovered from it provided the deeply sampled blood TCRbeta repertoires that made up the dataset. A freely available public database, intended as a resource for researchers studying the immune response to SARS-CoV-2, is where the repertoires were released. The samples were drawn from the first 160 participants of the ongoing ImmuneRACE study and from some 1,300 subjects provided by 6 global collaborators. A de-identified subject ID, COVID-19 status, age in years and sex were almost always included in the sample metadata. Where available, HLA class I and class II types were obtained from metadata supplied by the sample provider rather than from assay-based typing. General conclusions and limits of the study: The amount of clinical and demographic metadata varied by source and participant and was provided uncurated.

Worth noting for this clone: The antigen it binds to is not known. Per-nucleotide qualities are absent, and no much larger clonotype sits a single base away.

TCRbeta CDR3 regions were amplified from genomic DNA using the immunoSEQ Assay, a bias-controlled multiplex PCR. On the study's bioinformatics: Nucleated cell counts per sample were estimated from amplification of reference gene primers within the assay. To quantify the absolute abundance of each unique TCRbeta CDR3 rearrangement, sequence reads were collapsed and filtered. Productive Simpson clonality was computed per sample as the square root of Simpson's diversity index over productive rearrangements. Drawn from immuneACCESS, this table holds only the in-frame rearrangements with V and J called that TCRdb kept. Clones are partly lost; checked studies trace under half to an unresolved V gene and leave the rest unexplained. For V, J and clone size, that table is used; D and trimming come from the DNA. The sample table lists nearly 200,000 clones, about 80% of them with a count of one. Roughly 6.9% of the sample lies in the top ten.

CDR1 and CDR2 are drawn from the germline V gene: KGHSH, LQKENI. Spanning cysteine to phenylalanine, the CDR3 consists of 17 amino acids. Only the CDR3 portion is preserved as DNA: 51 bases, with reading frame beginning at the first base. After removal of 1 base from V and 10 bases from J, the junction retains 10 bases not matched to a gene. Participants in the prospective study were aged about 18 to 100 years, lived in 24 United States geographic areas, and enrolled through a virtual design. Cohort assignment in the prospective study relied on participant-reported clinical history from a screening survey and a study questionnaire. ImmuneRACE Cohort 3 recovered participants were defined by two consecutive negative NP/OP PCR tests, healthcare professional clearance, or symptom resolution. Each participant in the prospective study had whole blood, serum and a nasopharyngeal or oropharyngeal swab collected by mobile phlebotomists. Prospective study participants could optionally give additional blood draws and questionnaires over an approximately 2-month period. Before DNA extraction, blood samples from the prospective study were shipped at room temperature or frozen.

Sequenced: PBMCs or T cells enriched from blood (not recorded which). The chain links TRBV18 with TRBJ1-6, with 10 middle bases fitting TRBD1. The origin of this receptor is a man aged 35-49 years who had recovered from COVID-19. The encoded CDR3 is CASSPQSDRGRESPLHF. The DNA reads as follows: TGTGCCAGCTCACCACAAAGCGACAGGGGGCGAGAGTCACCCCTCCACTTT.